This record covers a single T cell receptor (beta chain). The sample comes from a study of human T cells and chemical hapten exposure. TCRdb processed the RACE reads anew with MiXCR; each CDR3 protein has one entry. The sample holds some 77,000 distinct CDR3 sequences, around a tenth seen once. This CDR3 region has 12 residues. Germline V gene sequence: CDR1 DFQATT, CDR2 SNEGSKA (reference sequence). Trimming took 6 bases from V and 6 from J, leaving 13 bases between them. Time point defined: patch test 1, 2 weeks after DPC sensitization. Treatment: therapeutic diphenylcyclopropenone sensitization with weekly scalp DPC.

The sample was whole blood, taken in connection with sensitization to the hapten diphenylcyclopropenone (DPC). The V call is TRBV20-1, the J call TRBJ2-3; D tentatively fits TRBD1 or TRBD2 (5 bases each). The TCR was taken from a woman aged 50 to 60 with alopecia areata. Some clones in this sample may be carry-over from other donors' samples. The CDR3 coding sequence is TGCAGTGCCGGGGCCCGAGGGGATACGCAGTATTTT. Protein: CSAGARGDTQYF.